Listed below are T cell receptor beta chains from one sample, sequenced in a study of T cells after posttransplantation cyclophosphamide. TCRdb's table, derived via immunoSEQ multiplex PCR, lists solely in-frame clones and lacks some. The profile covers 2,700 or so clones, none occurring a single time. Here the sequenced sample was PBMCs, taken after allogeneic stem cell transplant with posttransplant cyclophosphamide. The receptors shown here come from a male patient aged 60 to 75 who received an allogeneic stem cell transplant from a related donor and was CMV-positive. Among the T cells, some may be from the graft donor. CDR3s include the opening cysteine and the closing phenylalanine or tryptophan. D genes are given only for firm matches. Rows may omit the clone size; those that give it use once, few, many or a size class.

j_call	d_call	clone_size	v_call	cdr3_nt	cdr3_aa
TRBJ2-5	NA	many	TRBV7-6	TGTGCCAGCAGCTTAGAAGAGGAGACTCGCGTGTACTTC	CASSLEEETRVYF
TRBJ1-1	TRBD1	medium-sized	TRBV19	TGTGCCAGTAGTAACAGGGGAGGCTGGACTGAAGCTTTCTTT	CASSNRGGWTEAFF
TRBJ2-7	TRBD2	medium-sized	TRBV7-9	TGTGCCGGTACAGCGGGAGGGGGCGACGAGCAGTACTTC	CAGTAGGGDEQYF
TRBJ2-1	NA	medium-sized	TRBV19	TGTGCCAGTAGTATAGATAAACCCGCCAGAGGGAGCTCCTACAATGAGCAGTTCTTC	CASSIDKPARGSSYNEQFF
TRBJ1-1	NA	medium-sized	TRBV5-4	TGTGCCAGCAGCTTGACAGGAAAAGGCACTGAAGCTTTCTTT	CASSLTGKGTEAFF
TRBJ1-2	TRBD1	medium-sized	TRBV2	TGTGCCAGCAGTTCACTTCCGGACAGGGCTTATGGCTACACCTTC	CASSSLPDRAYGYTF
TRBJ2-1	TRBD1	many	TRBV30	TGTGCCTGGAGTTCCCAGACAGGGTTAGCCTACAATGAGCAGTTCTTC	CAWSSQTGLAYNEQFF
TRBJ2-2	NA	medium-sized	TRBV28	TGTGCCAGCAGTCCCGGGACCGGGGAGCTGTTTTTT	CASSPGTGELFF
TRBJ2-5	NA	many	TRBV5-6	TGTGCCAGCAGCGTGTCGCAAGAGACCCAGTACTTC	CASSVSQETQYF
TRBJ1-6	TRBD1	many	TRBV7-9	TGTGCCAGCAGCTTTGGGACAGGCCTTTGGTCCCTCCACTTT	CASSFGTGLWSLHF
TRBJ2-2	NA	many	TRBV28	TGTGCCAGCAGTTTTGGCGGATGGAACACCGGGGAGCTGTTTTTT	CASSFGGWNTGELFF
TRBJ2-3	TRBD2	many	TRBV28	TGTGCCAGCAGTTTATACGGGACTAGCGGTAATACGCAGTATTTT	CASSLYGTSGNTQYF
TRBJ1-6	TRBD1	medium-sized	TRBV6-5	TGTGCCAGCGGGGTTGGGGGACAGGGGAATTCACCCCTCCACTTT	CASGVGGQGNSPLHF
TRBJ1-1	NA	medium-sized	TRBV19	TGTGCCAGTAGTATAAAGACCCAGGGATCGGAAGCTTTCTTT	CASSIKTQGSEAFF
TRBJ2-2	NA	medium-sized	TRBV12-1	TGTGCCAGCAGGCCTCCCTCAGGGGCTGCGAACACCGGGGAGCTGTTTTTT	CASRPPSGAANTGELFF
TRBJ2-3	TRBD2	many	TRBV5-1	TGCGCCAGCAGCTTCTTTTTGGGCGGGGGGGCAGATACGCAGTATTTT	CASSFFLGGGADTQYF
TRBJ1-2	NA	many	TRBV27	TGTGCCAGCAGTTTGTCCTGGACAGTGCCGGAATCAAATGGCTACACCTTC	CASSLSWTVPESNGYTF
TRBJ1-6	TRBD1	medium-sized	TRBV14	TGTGCCAGCAGCCAAGGCGCAGGGGGCAATTCACCCCTCCACTTT	CASSQGAGGNSPLHF
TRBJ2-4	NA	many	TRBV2	TGTGCCAGCAGTGGATGGCGTGACAGGACCAAGAATATAGCCAAAAACATTCAGTACTTC	CASSGWRDRTKNIAKNIQYF
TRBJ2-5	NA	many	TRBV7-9	TGTGCCAGCAGGGAGAGAGGGGAGACCCAGTACTTC	CASRERGETQYF
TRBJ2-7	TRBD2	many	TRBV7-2	TGTGCCAGCAGCTTAAGGGTGCTAGCGGGCTACGAGCAGTACTTC	CASSLRVLAGYEQYF
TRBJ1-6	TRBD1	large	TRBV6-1	TGTGCCAGCACGGCGACAGGGGATAATTCACCCCTCCACTTT	CASTATGDNSPLHF
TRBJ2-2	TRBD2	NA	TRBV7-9	TGTGCCAGCAGCTTAGGGGGGGGACCGAACACCGGGGAGCTGTTTTTT	CASSLGGGPNTGELFF
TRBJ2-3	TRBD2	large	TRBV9	TGTGCCAGCAGCGCGACTAGCGGGAGAACAGATACGCAGTATTTT	CASSATSGRTDTQYF
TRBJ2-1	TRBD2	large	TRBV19	TGTGCCAGTAGCCTCAGGGCTAGCGGGGGAGGTGAGCAGTTCTTC	CASSLRASGGGEQFF
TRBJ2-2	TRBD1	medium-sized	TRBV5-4	TGTGCCAGCAGCGTGTGGACAGGGGGCCTTAGCGGGTCCGGGGAGCTGTTTTTT	CASSVWTGGLSGSGELFF
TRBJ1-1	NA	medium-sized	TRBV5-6	TGTGCCAGCAGCCCGGGACTGGCAAACACTGAAGCTTTCTTT	CASSPGLANTEAFF
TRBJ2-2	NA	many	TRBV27	TGTGCCAGCAGCCCCCGAGGCACCGGGGAGCTGTTTTTT	CASSPRGTGELFF
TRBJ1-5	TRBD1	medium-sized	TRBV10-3	TGTGCCACAAAGGGACAGGGAAATAGCAATCAGCCCCAGCATTTT	CATKGQGNSNQPQHF
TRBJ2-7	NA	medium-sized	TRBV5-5	TGTGCCAGCAGCTTGGGGGTTCTTGGAGCGGAGCAGTACTTC	CASSLGVLGAEQYF
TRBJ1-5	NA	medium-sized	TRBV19	TGTGCCAGTAGTTACGGGGTCGGGGGGGGTCAGCCCCAGCATTTT	CASSYGVGGGQPQHF
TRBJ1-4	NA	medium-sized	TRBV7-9	TGTGCCAGCAGCTCTTCCGGGGGGAGGGAAAAACTGTTTTTT	CASSSSGGREKLFF
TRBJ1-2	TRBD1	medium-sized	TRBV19	TGTGCCAGCCGACAGGGTGGCAACTATGGCTACACCTTC	CASRQGGNYGYTF
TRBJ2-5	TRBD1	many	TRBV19	TGTGCCAGTGGGTTGACAGGGCAGGCCCAAGAGACCCAGTACTTC	CASGLTGQAQETQYF
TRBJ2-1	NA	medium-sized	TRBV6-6	TGTGCCAGCAGTTACACTAGCAACAATGAGCAGTTCTTC	CASSYTSNNEQFF
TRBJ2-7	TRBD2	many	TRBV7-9	TGTGCCAGCAGCTTAGATAGCGGGGGGCGCCGGTACGAGCAGTACTTC	CASSLDSGGRRYEQYF
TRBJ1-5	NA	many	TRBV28	TGTGCCAGCAGTTTACACCCGGATCAGCCCCAGCATTTT	CASSLHPDQPQHF
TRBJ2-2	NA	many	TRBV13	TGTGCCAGCAGCTTAGGCCCGGGGGTCGGCACCGGGGAGCTGTTTTTT	CASSLGPGVGTGELFF
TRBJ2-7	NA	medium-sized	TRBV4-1	TGCGCCAGCAGCCAAGAACGGAGCTCCTACGAGCAGTACTTC	CASSQERSSYEQYF